The entry below describes one TCR beta chain. Naive CD4+ cells were CD45RA-selected; the remaining cells were memory. Genomic DNA of each subset was evenly split across several immunoSEQ plates. Some clones are missing from TCRdb's copy, which holds only in-frame ones; the method was immunoSEQ multiplex PCR. Of a few million clones listed, approximately 94% were seen once; the top ten hold around 0.13%. These data are taken from a study of shared clonotypes between healthy human individuals. The CDR3 runs to 15 residues. The V end was cut by 6 bases, the J end by 0 bases, with 14 bases between. Germline CDR1 reads MNHNY; CDR2 reads SVGAGI (reference sequence).

The sequence came from a man between 18 and 35 years old in good health. V usage is TRBV6-6 and J usage is TRBJ1-1, with D perhaps TRBD1 (5 bases). The sample consisted of naive CD4+ T cells sorted from blood. The subset here: CD45RA+ positively selected. CDR3 sequence (DNA): TGTGCCAGCAGACCTACCGGGACGGTGAACACTGAAGCTTTCTTT. It is translated as CASRPTGTVNTEAFF.